Below, 29 T cell receptor beta chains from the same sample are listed, as sequenced in a study of cytomegalovirus exposure and HLA in healthy donors. The repertoire was sequenced with immunoSEQ multiplex PCR; TCRdb's copy has only in-frame clones and lacks some. Seen here are some 90,000 clones, approximately 96% observed once, and the top ten hold 0.78%. The sequenced material came from PBMCs. The receptors come from a man aged 18 to 35 in good health and CMV-seronegative.

V and J are TRBV28 and TRBJ1-2, with TRBD1 matching over 7 bases. V lost 8 bases, J lost 4 bases, and 7 bases stayed unmatched. The V gene's germline CDR1 is MDHEN and CDR2 SYDVKM. CDR3 length equals 13 residues. CDR3 bases: TGTGCCAGCGGACTACAGGGGAGCTATGGCTACACCTTC. Residues: CASGLQGSYGYTF.

The rearrangement joins TRBV18 to TRBJ1-2; no clear D. V lost 0 bases to trimming and J lost 4 bases, with 12 bases between them. The CDR3 totals 15 residues. Germline V gives CDR1 KGHSH, CDR2 LQKENI. CDR3 region: CASSPPGSQIYGYTF. CDR3 in DNA: TGTGCCAGCTCACCACCGGGCAGCCAGATCTATGGCTACACCTTC.

V is TRBV5-1 and J is TRBJ2-7, with D perhaps TRBD2 (7 bases). CDR1 and CDR2 (germline): SGHRS, YFSETQ. CDR3 size: 22 residues. V was trimmed by 4 bases and J by 7 bases, leaving 42 bases between them. The CDR3 DNA sequence: TGCGCCAGCAGCGGGGGGGGGCTAACAGGGACATCCAGAATTCCCCCTACGTTGGAGCAGTACTTC. This encodes CASSGGGLTGTSRIPPTLEQYF.

The chain recombines TRBV28 with TRBJ2-5; 9 bases match TRBD2. CDR3 size: 20 residues. J was trimmed by 3 bases and V by 6 bases; bases with no gene match: 23. The germline V gene has CDR1 MDHEN and CDR2 SYDVKM. The CDR3: CASSSLLGLAPDPSKETQYF. The CDR3 DNA follows: TGTGCCAGCAGCTCACTACTCGGACTAGCGCCCGACCCGTCGAAAGAGACCCAGTACTTC.

As regards this clone: The sample holds other DNA sequences that translate to the same CDR3. The chain recombines TRBV6-1 with TRBJ2-2; TRBD1 is a possible D gene (6 bases). V gave up 3 bases and J gave up 3 bases, with 8 bases separating them. The germline CDR1 and CDR2 sequences are MNHNS and SASEGT. The CDR3 consists of 14 residues. The CDR3 protein is CASSDRGDTGELFF. DNA for the CDR3: TGTGCCAGCAGTGACAGGGGAGACACCGGGGAGCTGTTTTTT.

This clone came up once. V gene TRBV6-6 combines with J gene TRBJ2-1; 8 positions match TRBD2. The V segment lost 2 bases and the J segment 9 bases; nucleotides outside the gene matches: 12. This CDR3 contains 16 residues. The germline V gene has CDR1 MNHNY and CDR2 SVGAGI (reference sequence). Here the CDR3 DNA reads TGTGCCAGCAGTTACGTCCCGGGACTAGTTTCTGGTGAGCAGTTCTTC. This sequence encodes CASSYVPGLVSGEQFF.

The CDR3 nucleotides are TGTGCCAGCAGCTTAGGGACAGGGGGCCGTAATGAGCAGTTCTTC. It yields the protein CASSLGTGGRNEQFF. This chain connects TRBV7-9 to TRBJ2-1, with 11 bases that match TRBD1. From germline, CDR1 is SEHNR and CDR2 FQNEAQ (reference sequence). The CDR3 spans 15 residues. The junction had 3 bases not matched to a gene; V was cut back by 1 base and J by 7 bases.

The chain has TRBV11-3 and TRBJ2-3; D not certain. Germline-derived CDR1 and CDR2 are SGHNT and YENEEA. This CDR3 region has 12 residues. The ends were cut back, 5 bases at V and 6 bases at J, with 9 bases in the middle. CDR3 sequence: CASSQIHDTQYF. The DNA of the CDR3 is TGTGCCAGCAGCCAGATCCACGATACGCAGTATTTT.

The V gene is TRBV20-1, the J gene TRBJ2-1; D uncertain. V gave up 1 base and J gave up 4 bases, with 2 bases separating them. CDR1 is DFQATT, CDR2 SNEGSKA, per germline (reference sequence). The CDR3 loop spans 11 amino acids. The CDR3 loop is CSARAYNEQFF. CDR3 DNA: TGCAGTGCTAGAGCATACAATGAGCAGTTCTTC.

In this sample, this clone turned up once. The rearrangement uses TRBV6-6 and TRBJ2-2; possibly TRBD2 for D (6 bases). Trimming took off 6 bases at V and 7 bases at J, with 15 bases between the two ends. Looked up from germline, CDR1 is MNHNY and CDR2 is SVGAGI (reference sequence). This CDR3 is 14 amino acids long. Here the CDR3 DNA reads TGTGCCAGCAGCCCTAGCGAGGGCAGCGGGGAGCTGTTTTTT. Its translation: CASSPSEGSGELFF.

This clone was seen only once. As DNA, the CDR3 is TGCGCCAGCAGCGCGGGACGCGGATATTATGGCTACACCTTC. It yields the protein CASSAGRGYYGYTF. The V gene is TRBV5-1, the J gene TRBJ1-2; tentatively, D is TRBD1 (5 bases). Germline loops: CDR1 SGHRS, CDR2 YFSETQ. The CDR3 is 14 amino acids. V lost 4 bases, J lost 5 bases, and 15 bases lay in between.

The chain uses TRBV19 and TRBJ1-5, with D maybe TRBD1 (6 bases). The CDR3 runs to 13 residues. The V gene's germline CDR1 is LNHDA and CDR2 SQIVND (reference sequence). V was pared by 5 bases and J by 6 bases, with 11 bases between. The CDR3 coding sequence is TGTGCCAGTAGTCTCGACAGGTCTCAGCCCCAGCATTTT. This encodes CASSLDRSQPQHF. The whole variable domain, remainder taken from reference TRBV19 and TRBJ1-5, is DGGITQSPKYLFRKEGQNVTLSCEQNLNHDAMYWYRQDPGQGLRLIYYSQIVNDFQKGDIAEGYSVSREKKESFPLTVTSAQKNPTAFYLCASSLDRSQPQHFGDGTRLSIL.

The genes are TRBV18 and TRBJ2-7, with a tentative D call TRBD1 (6 bases). Germline V gene lookup returns CDR1 KGHSH and CDR2 LQKENI. The CDR3 is 14 residues long. Trimming removed 3 bases at V and 3 bases at J, with 12 bases between. The CDR3 loop reads CASSPGHRDYEQYF. The CDR3 region has the DNA TGTGCCAGCTCACCCGGGCACAGGGACTACGAGCAGTACTTC.

The rearrangement joins TRBV19 to TRBJ2-7; D remains unclear. Trimming took off 6 bases at V and 6 bases at J, with 15 bases between the two ends. CDR1 LNHDA and CDR2 SQIVND come from the germline V gene (reference sequence). This CDR3 spans 13 amino acids. The DNA for the CDR3 is TGTGCCAGTAGCCACTTAATGACGGGCGAGCAGTACTTC. Its translation: CASSHLMTGEQYF.

The genes are TRBV11-2 and TRBJ1-2; D may be TRBD1 (5 bases). The length of the CDR3 is 13 residues. V was trimmed by 5 bases and J by 8 bases, leaving 15 bases between them. Per the germline V gene, CDR1 is SGHAT and CDR2 is FQNNGV. The CDR3 DNA is TGTGCCAGCAGCGAATATCTCGGGGGAGGCTACACCTTC. It yields the protein CASSEYLGGGYTF.

The rearrangement links TRBV12-5 to TRBJ2-2, with 9 positions matching TRBD1. Germline loops: CDR1 LGHNT, CDR2 FRNRAP. The trim removed 11 bases at V and 6 bases at J, leaving 25 bases unmatched. This CDR3 contains 19 residues. The CDR3 sequence is CAATRDRVYGGRGSGELFF. The CDR3 nucleotides are TGTGCTGCGACCCGGGACAGGGTGTATGGCGGGAGAGGATCCGGGGAGCTGTTTTTT.

V gene TRBV5-4 combines with J gene TRBJ2-3, with 7 positions matching TRBD2. The CDR3 totals 14 residues. The V gene end was trimmed by 3 bases and the J gene end by 6 bases; junction bases not matched to a gene: 7. Looked up from germline, CDR1 is SGHNT and CDR2 is YYREEE (reference sequence). CDR3 nucleotide sequence: TGTGCCAGCAGCTCGGGGAGGGTAACGGATACGCAGTATTTT. Amino acid sequence: CASSSGRVTDTQYF.

The chain recombines TRBV19 with TRBJ2-5, with TRBD1 identical over 7 bases. The V and J ends lost 3 bases and 3 bases, in that order; junction bases with no gene match: 4. The CDR3 runs 14 residues. In germline, CDR1 is LNHDA, CDR2 SQIVND (reference sequence). The CDR3 sequence is CASSITGDKETQYF. In DNA, the CDR3 is TGTGCCAGTAGTATTACAGGGGATAAAGAGACCCAGTACTTC.

This clone was found once. The rearrangement uses TRBV30 and TRBJ1-5; D gene unclear. The germline CDR1 and CDR2 sequences are GTSNPN and SVGIG (reference sequence). The CDR3 has 15 residues. Trimming left V 0 bases short and J 1 base short, with 10 bases between. This CDR3 is CAWSVKWASNQPQHF. The DNA of the CDR3 is TGTGCCTGGAGTGTAAAGTGGGCAAGCAATCAGCCCCAGCATTTT.

V and J are TRBV6-5 and TRBJ1-2, with TRBD1 identical over 7 bases. Germline V gene data show CDR1 as MNHEY and CDR2 as SVGAGI. The CDR3 spans 15 residues. The J segment lost 2 bases and the V segment lost 5 bases, leaving 8 bases of the junction unmatched. DNA for the CDR3: TGTGCCAGCAGTCCACCGGGACAGTTAAACTATGGCTACACCTTC. Translation gives CASSPPGQLNYGYTF.

V and J are TRBV5-1 and TRBJ2-7, with D maybe TRBD1 (5 bases). Trimming stripped 4 bases from V and 2 bases from J, with 19 bases between. CDR1 and CDR2 (germline): SGHRS, YFSETQ. This CDR3 has 16 residues. The CDR3 DNA follows: TGCGCCAGCAGCCCCTATCCAGGGAAAGGAACCTACGAGCAGTACTTC. Protein: CASSPYPGKGTYEQYF.

V and J are TRBV9 and TRBJ2-2, with a weak D call TRBD1 (6 bases). CDR1 and CDR2 (germline): SGDLS, YYNGEE. Trimming took off 2 bases at V and 2 bases at J, with 10 bases between the two ends. The CDR3 sequence is 15 residues long. The CDR3 DNA reads as TGTGCCAGCAGCGTGACGGGACAAAACACCGGGGAGCTGTTTTTT. Translated, it gives CASSVTGQNTGELFF.

This clone was picked up a small number of times. This chain links TRBV5-5 with TRBJ1-5; possibly TRBD1 for D (5 bases). V was clipped by 1 base and J by 6 bases, with 14 bases between them. The CDR3 sequence is 15 residues long. Looked up from germline, CDR1 is SGHKS and CDR2 is YYEKEE (reference sequence). This chain's CDR3 is CASSLRGGIGQPQHF. Here the CDR3 DNA reads TGTGCCAGCAGCTTGCGTGGGGGGATCGGTCAGCCCCAGCATTTT. Combining the CDR3 with reference TRBV5-5 and TRBJ1-5 gives the whole variable domain DAGVTQSPTHLIKTRGQQVTLRCSPISGHKSVSWYQQVLGQGPQFIFQYYEKEERGRGNFPDRFSARQFPNYSSELNVNALLLGDSALYLCASSLRGGIGQPQHFGDGTRLSIL.

The V and J genes are TRBV9 and TRBJ2-5; 16 bases agree with TRBD2. The CDR3 is made up of 17 amino acids. CDR1 is SGDLS and CDR2 is YYNGEE in the germline V gene. The J segment lost 3 bases and the V segment lost 3 bases, leaving 5 bases of the junction unmatched. The CDR3 DNA is TGTGCCAGCAGCGAGGGACTAGCGGGAGGGTTAGAAGAGACCCAGTACTTC. This gives the protein CASSEGLAGGLEETQYF.

The chain employs TRBV5-4 and TRBJ2-2; 8 bases are a match to TRBD2. The germline V gene encodes CDR1 SGHNT and CDR2 YYREEE (reference sequence). V trimming: 0 bases; J trimming: 6 bases; junction bases outside the gene matches: 4. The CDR3 is 15 amino acids. CDR3 bases: TGTGCCAGCAGCTTGGCGGGAGGGGGGGCCGGGGAGCTGTTTTTT. Its translation is CASSLAGGGAGELFF.

The chain combines TRBV9 with TRBJ2-2; TRBD1 aligns across 8 bases. Germline V gives CDR1 SGDLS, CDR2 YYNGEE. The J segment lost 1 base and the V segment lost 3 bases, leaving 5 bases of the junction unmatched. The CDR3 loop spans 16 amino acids. The CDR3 DNA sequence: TGTGCCAGCAGCGGACCCGGGACAGGGAACACCGGGGAGCTGTTTTTT. It encodes CASSGPGTGNTGELFF.

This clone has a single count. V gene TRBV30 combines with J gene TRBJ1-2; D possibly corresponds to TRBD1 (6 bases). Germline values: CDR1 GTSNPN, CDR2 SVGIG (reference sequence). The V end lost 1 base, the J end lost 8 bases, and 14 bases lay between the germline ends. The CDR3 has 13 amino acids. In DNA, the CDR3 is TGTGCCTGGAGTGGAGGACAGAAGGACGGCTACACCTTC. It encodes CAWSGGQKDGYTF.

V and J are TRBV11-2 and TRBJ2-1; 9 nucleotides match TRBD2. This CDR3 has 16 residues. CDR1 is SGHAT, CDR2 FQNNGV, per germline. With V trimmed by 5 bases and J by 8 bases, 13 bases remained unmatched. The CDR3 loop is CASSPSAGGKLDEQFF. The CDR3 DNA sequence: TGTGCCAGCAGCCCATCCGCGGGAGGGAAACTCGATGAGCAGTTCTTC.

This rearrangement joins TRBV25-1 to TRBJ2-2; maybe TRBD2 (5 bases). CDR3 length equals 13 residues. Deletions cut 5 bases from V and 6 bases from J, with 10 bases between. Germline values: CDR1 MGHDK, CDR2 SYGVNS. CDR3: CASSFKEAGELFF. CDR3 nucleotide sequence: TGTGCCAGCAGTTTTAAGGAGGCCGGGGAGCTGTTTTTT.